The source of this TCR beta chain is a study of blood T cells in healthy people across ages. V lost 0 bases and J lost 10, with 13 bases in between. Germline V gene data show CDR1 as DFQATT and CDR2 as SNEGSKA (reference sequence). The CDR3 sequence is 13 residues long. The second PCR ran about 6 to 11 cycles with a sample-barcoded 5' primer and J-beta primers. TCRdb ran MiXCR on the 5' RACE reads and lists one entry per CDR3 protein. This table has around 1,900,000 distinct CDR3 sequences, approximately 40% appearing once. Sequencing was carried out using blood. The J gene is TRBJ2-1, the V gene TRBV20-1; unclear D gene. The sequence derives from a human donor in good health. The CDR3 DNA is TGCAGTGCTAGAGATCTGTTCCGACGCGAGCAGTTCTTC. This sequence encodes CSARDLFRREQFF.